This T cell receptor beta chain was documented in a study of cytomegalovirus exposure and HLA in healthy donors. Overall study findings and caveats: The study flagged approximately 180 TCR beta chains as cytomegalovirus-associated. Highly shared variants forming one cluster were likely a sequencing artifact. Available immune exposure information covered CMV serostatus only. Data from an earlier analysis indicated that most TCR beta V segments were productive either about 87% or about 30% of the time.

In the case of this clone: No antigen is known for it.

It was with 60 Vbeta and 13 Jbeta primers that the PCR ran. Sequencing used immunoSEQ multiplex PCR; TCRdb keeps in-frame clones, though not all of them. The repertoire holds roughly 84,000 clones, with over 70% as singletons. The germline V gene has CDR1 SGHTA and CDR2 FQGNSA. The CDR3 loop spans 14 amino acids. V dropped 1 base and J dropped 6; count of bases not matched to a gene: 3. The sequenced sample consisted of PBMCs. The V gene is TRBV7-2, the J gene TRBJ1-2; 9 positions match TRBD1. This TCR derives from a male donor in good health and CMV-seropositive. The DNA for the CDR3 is TGTGCCAGCAGCTTAGTACAGGGGGCGGATGGCTACACCTTC. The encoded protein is CASSLVQGADGYTF. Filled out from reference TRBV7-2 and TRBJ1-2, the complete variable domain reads GAGVSQSPSNKVTEKGKDVELRCDPISGHTALYWYRQSLGQGLEFLIYFQGNSAPDKSGLPSDRFSAERTGGSVSTLTIQRTQQEDSAVYLCASSLVQGADGYTFGSGTRLTVV.